The 7 T cell receptor beta chains given below trace back to one sample, sequenced in a study of Graves' ophthalmopathy and Graves' hyperthyroidism. RNA transcripts were the template, and TCR beta CDR3 regions were amplified from them. Second-round multiplex PCR came after first-round RT-PCR with HTBI primers. TCRdb re-derived calls from the multiplex PCR reads in MiXCR, one entry per CDR3 protein. The data hold about 39,000 distinct CDR3 sequences, with 45% to 55% observed a single time. The specimen sequenced was peripheral blood. The receptor source for this set is an adult woman with stable Graves' hyperthyroidism.

A word on this clonotype: The germline gene is not matched at one end of the junction; a read error may be the cause. The chain employs TRBV2 and TRBJ1-2; the D gene is possibly TRBD1 (5 bases). This CDR3 is 12 amino acids long. Germline CDR1 SNHLY, CDR2 FYNNEI. CDR3 in amino acids: CASRGGAYGCTF. The CDR3 DNA reads as TGTGCCAGCAGAGGAGGGGCCTATGGCTGCACCTTC.

The chain has TRBV19 and TRBJ2-5; tentative D call: TRBD2 (6 bases). The germline V gene has CDR1 LNHDA and CDR2 SQIVND (reference sequence). V was shortened by 9 bases and J by 4 bases, with 12 bases between the two germline ends. The CDR3 is 12 amino acids. This CDR3 is CASGTPGETQYF. In DNA, the CDR3 is TGTGCCAGCGGGACTCCGGGAGAGACCCAGTACTTC.

Ten or more counts support this clonotype. This sequence joins TRBV2 and TRBJ2-7; D gene ambiguous. The V and J ends lost 2 bases and 0 bases respectively, with 8 bases between them. CDR3 length: 14 amino acids. Germline CDR1 is SNHLY and CDR2 is FYNNEI. CDR3 nucleotides: TGTGCCAGCAGTGAACCACCCCCCTCCTACGAGCAGTACTTC. The encoded protein is CASSEPPPSYEQYF. The full variable domain, completed using reference TRBV2 and TRBJ2-7, is EPEVTQTPSHQVTQMGQEVILRCVPISNHLYFYWYRQILGQKVEFLVSFYNNEISEKSEIFDDQFSVERPDGSNFTLKIRSTKLEDSAMYFCASSEPPPSYEQYFGPGTRLTVT.

This clonotype was seen more than once but under ten times. This rearrangement joins TRBV10-3 to TRBJ1-5, with TRBD1 identical over 8 bases. Germline values: CDR1 ENHRY, CDR2 SYGVKD. This CDR3 comprises 15 residues. V gave up 4 bases and J gave up 9 bases; unmatched junction bases: 11. In nucleotides, the CDR3 is TGTGCCATCAGTGGTGAGGACAGGGCACCGGGGCCCCAGCATTTT. It codes for CAISGEDRAPGPQHF.

This clonotype was observed at least ten times. The gene calls are TRBV6-5 and TRBJ1-5; perhaps TRBD1 as D (6 bases). Looked up from germline, CDR1 is MNHEY and CDR2 is SVGAGI. The CDR3 is made up of 13 amino acids. V was trimmed by 7 bases and J by 10 bases, leaving 17 bases between them. The CDR3 region is CASTPSTGAPQHF. The DNA for the CDR3 is TGTGCCAGCACCCCTTCGACAGGCGCCCCCCAGCATTTT.

This sequence joins TRBV7-2 and TRBJ1-1; D is perhaps TRBD1 (6 bases). Trimming took 5 bases from V and 5 from J, leaving 12 bases between them. Germline CDR1 SGHTA, CDR2 FQGNSA. The CDR3 has 13 amino acids. CDR3 in DNA: TGTGCCAGCAGCACAGGGAGCGGGACTGAAGCTTTCTTT. It codes for CASSTGSGTEAFF.

V gene TRBV19 combines with J gene TRBJ2-7, with a tentative D call TRBD2 (7 bases). CDR1 is LNHDA and CDR2 is SQIVND in the germline V gene (reference sequence). This CDR3 contains 13 residues. Trimming stripped 11 bases from V and 2 bases from J, with 16 bases between. In DNA, the CDR3 is TGTGCCGAGGGGAGGGACAAGACCTACGAGCAGTACTTC. Its translation is CAEGRDKTYEQYF.